These 14 T cell receptor beta chains were all obtained from the same sample, sequenced in a study of T cell responses to AZD1222 COVID-19 vaccine. Clones were read by immunoSEQ multiplex PCR, and TCRdb kept only the in-frame ones, dropping some. The sample contains roughly 170,000 clones, around 87% of which appear only once. The input for sequencing was peripheral blood, taken on day 0 of AZD1222 vaccination. The receptors originated from an adult in good health.

This chain connects TRBV27 to TRBJ1-4, with 9 nucleotides matching TRBD1. This CDR3 is built from 15 residues. Germline trimming cut 4 bases from V and 5 bases from J; bases unmatched to any gene: 5. Germline CDR1 is MNHEY and CDR2 is SMNVEV (reference sequence). The CDR3 DNA reads as TGTGCCAGCAGTTCCCTTACAGGGGGCAATGAAAAACTGTTTTTT. Amino acid sequence: CASSSLTGGNEKLFF.

The chain joins TRBV19 to TRBJ2-3, with D possibly matching TRBD1 (6 bases). The germline V and J ends were trimmed by 11 bases and 3 bases, with 36 bases remaining between them. Per germline, CDR1 LNHDA and CDR2 SQIVND (reference sequence). The CDR3 runs to 20 residues. The CDR3 is CAHPAIVRYRERWRTDTQYF. CDR3 coding DNA: TGTGCCCATCCTGCTATTGTCCGATACAGGGAGCGGTGGAGGACAGATACGCAGTATTTT.

This clone was seen just once. The rearrangement joins TRBV20-1 to TRBJ2-7; 7 nucleotides align to TRBD2. CDR3 length equals 14 residues. Trimming removed 3 bases from V and 0 bases from J; junction bases left unmatched: 5. The germline V gene encodes CDR1 DFQATT and CDR2 SNEGSKA (reference sequence). CDR3 loop: CSASGGGISYEQYF. The CDR3 DNA follows: TGCAGTGCTAGTGGGGGGGGGATCTCCTACGAGCAGTACTTC.

The gene calls are TRBV28 and TRBJ1-4; D gene uncertain. From germline, CDR1 is MDHEN and CDR2 SYDVKM. V was trimmed by 7 bases and J by 8 bases, leaving 11 bases between them. CDR3 length equals 12 residues. The CDR3: CASTRVREKLFF. The CDR3 nucleotides are TGTGCCAGCACCCGGGTGAGGGAAAAACTGTTTTTT.

The rearrangement uses TRBV6-5 and TRBJ2-5, with D perhaps TRBD1 (6 bases). This CDR3 region has 15 residues. V was shortened by 2 bases and J by 2 bases, with 12 bases between the two germline ends. The germline V gene encodes CDR1 MNHEY and CDR2 SVGAGI. This chain's CDR3 is CASSYIAGAQETQYF. The CDR3, as DNA: TGTGCCAGCAGTTACATAGCAGGGGCACAAGAGACCCAGTACTTC.

The chain has TRBV7-3 and TRBJ2-7; weak D call: TRBD1 (6 bases). There are 13 residues in the CDR3. V shed 6 bases and J shed 3 bases, with 12 bases lying between them. The germline CDR1 and CDR2 sequences are SGHTA and FQGTGA. The CDR3 DNA reads as TGTGCCAGCAGTATCCTAGGGGGCTACGAGCAGTACTTC. Protein product: CASSILGGYEQYF.

The V and J genes are TRBV6-5 and TRBJ1-5; maybe TRBD1 (5 bases). Trimming pared 8 bases from V and 6 bases from J, leaving 14 bases between. This CDR3 has 13 amino acids. Germline CDR1 is MNHEY and CDR2 is SVGAGI. CDR3 DNA: TGTGCCAGCGGGCGGGGCCCCAGTCAGCCCCAGCATTTT. It yields the protein CASGRGPSQPQHF.

This chain uses TRBV2 with TRBJ1-2, with 8 bases aligning to TRBD1. V lost 4 bases, J lost 4 bases, and 5 bases stayed unmatched. There are 14 residues in the CDR3. Per the germline V gene, CDR1 is SNHLY and CDR2 is FYNNEI. CDR3 amino acids: CASSVGQGGYGYTF. DNA for the CDR3: TGTGCCAGCAGTGTTGGACAGGGCGGCTATGGCTACACCTTC.

This clone appeared a few times. The genes are TRBV3-1 (or the pseudogene TRBV3-2) and TRBJ2-2; D uncertain. The V and J ends lost 2 bases and 5 bases respectively, with 12 bases between them. The CDR3 loop spans 15 amino acids. Per the germline V gene, CDR1 is LGHDT and CDR2 is YNNKEL (reference sequence). The CDR3 loop is CASSQHNQNTGELFF. DNA for the CDR3: TGTGCCAGCAGCCAACATAATCAGAATACCGGGGAGCTGTTTTTT.

The rearrangement links TRBV12-3 or TRBV12-4 to TRBJ2-7; either TRBD1 or TRBD2 may fit D (5 bases each). The length of the CDR3 is 12 residues. With 6 bases removed from V and 4 bases from J, the gap between germline ends came to 10 bases. Here the CDR3 DNA reads TGTGCCAGCAGCAAGGGGAGATACGAGCAGTACTTC. It specifies CASSKGRYEQYF.

The J gene is TRBJ1-1, the V gene TRBV5-1; D ambiguous. V lost 4 bases, J lost 1 base, and 2 bases lay in between. CDR1 and CDR2 from the germline V gene are SGHRS and YFSETQ. CDR3 length equals 11 residues. The CDR3 bases are TGCGCCAGCAGCGCGAACACTGAAGCTTTCTTT. Protein: CASSANTEAFF.

This clone was picked up a small number of times. The chain uses TRBV19 and TRBJ1-2; 9 bases map to TRBD1. The CDR3 is 12 amino acids. Germline V gives CDR1 LNHDA, CDR2 SQIVND (reference sequence). Germline trimming cut 10 bases from V and 7 bases from J; bases unmatched to any gene: 7. CDR3 in DNA: TGTGCCACATACCGGGGACAGGGTGGCTACACCTTC. Residues: CATYRGQGGYTF.

The gene calls are TRBV27 and TRBJ2-7; 9 bases map to TRBD2. Germline V gene sequence: CDR1 MNHEY, CDR2 SMNVEV (reference sequence). V dropped 8 bases and J dropped 0; count of bases not matched to a gene: 5. This CDR3 region has 14 residues. CDR3 bases: TGTGCCAGCGGTAGCGGGAGTTTCTCCTACGAGCAGTACTTC. This gives the protein CASGSGSFSYEQYF.

The chain uses TRBV5-1 and TRBJ1-2; 7 bases fit TRBD1. This CDR3 is built from 15 residues. Germline V CDR1 and CDR2: SGHRS, YFSETQ. J was trimmed by 7 bases and V by 3 bases; bases with no gene match: 12. CDR3 region: CASSSTGTVGSGYTF. The CDR3 region has the DNA TGCGCCAGCAGCTCCACCGGGACAGTAGGCAGTGGCTACACCTTC.